The next 13 T cell receptor beta chains were all read from a single sample in a study of T cells in Graves' hyperthyroidism and ophthalmopathy. Amplified regions were TCR beta CDR3 sequences from RNA transcripts. HTBI primers were employed in a first-round RT-PCR of the TCR CDR3. In TCRdb, the multiplex PCR reads were re-called with MiXCR into one record per CDR3 protein. This table holds about 380,000 distinct CDR3 sequences, more than 14% found once. The sequencing sample was made of blood. Receptors were obtained from a woman aged 30 to 39 with Graves' ophthalmopathy.

This clonotype was counted between two and nine times. J is TRBJ1-5 and V is TRBV20-1; D is unresolved. V lost 3 bases and J lost 4, with 7 bases in between. From germline, CDR1 is DFQATT and CDR2 SNEGSKA (reference sequence). The CDR3 is 12 residues long. CDR3 loop: CSASRLNQPQHF. The DNA of the CDR3 is TGCAGTGCTAGTAGGTTAAATCAGCCCCAGCATTTT.

The rearrangement uses TRBV6-1 and TRBJ2-5, with D tentatively TRBD2 (5 bases). CDR1 is MNHNS, CDR2 SASEGT, per germline. CDR3 length: 14 amino acids. Trimming pared 9 bases from V and 5 bases from J, leaving 19 bases between. CDR3 protein: CASRTARIRETQYF. The CDR3 bases are TGTGCCAGTAGGACTGCAAGGATTCGGGAGACCCAGTACTTC.

The J gene is TRBJ2-5, the V gene TRBV4-1; 7 nucleotides align to TRBD2. CDR3 length: 15 amino acids. With 0 bases clipped from V and 3 bases from J, the junction kept 4 bases outside the gene matches. Germline V gene data show CDR1 as MGHRA and CDR2 as YSYEKL. This CDR3 reads CASSQDVGGEETQYF. The DNA for the CDR3 is TGCGCCAGCAGCCAAGATGTTGGGGGGGAAGAGACCCAGTACTTC.

This clonotype was detected only a few times. V usage is TRBV20-1 and J usage is TRBJ1-2; D unresolved. CDR1 DFQATT and CDR2 SNEGSKA come from the germline V gene (reference sequence). Trimming shortened V by 0 bases and J by 3 bases, and 20 bases separated the two germline ends. The CDR3 is made up of 17 amino acids. CDR3 amino acids: CSARDIAGGRLHYGYTF. The DNA of the CDR3 is TGCAGTGCTAGAGATATAGCAGGTGGACGTTTGCACTATGGCTACACCTTC.

This clonotype was counted only a few times. The chain has TRBV14 and TRBJ1-1; weak D call: TRBD1 (5 bases). The length of the CDR3 is 15 residues. Germline-derived CDR1 and CDR2 are SGHDN and FVKESK. The V gene lost 4 bases and the J gene lost 4 bases, with 16 bases spanning the gap. Here the CDR3 reads CASSPFAGKLTEAFF. CDR3 DNA sequence: TGTGCCAGCAGCCCATTCGCAGGGAAGCTCACTGAAGCTTTCTTT.

This clonotype was counted at least ten times. V usage is TRBV11-2 and J usage is TRBJ2-1; 7 bases align to TRBD1. This CDR3 comprises 14 residues. V was pared by 4 bases and J by 9 bases, with 9 bases of the junction left unmatched. Germline V gene lookup returns CDR1 SGHAT and CDR2 FQNNGV. This chain's CDR3 is CASSSKTGASEQFF. The CDR3 DNA sequence: TGTGCCAGCAGCTCGAAAACAGGGGCCAGTGAGCAGTTCTTC.

This clonotype was observed a few times. At one end, the junction sequence differs from germline, possibly due to a read error. The rearrangement joins TRBV20-1 to TRBJ2-2; possibly TRBD1 or TRBD2 for D (7 bases each). Germline-derived CDR1 and CDR2 are DFQATT and SNEGSKA (reference sequence). The CDR3 has 15 amino acids. The CDR3 spells CSASRGGPNTGELSF. The CDR3 coding sequence is TGCAGTGCTAGCAGGGGGGGGCCCAACACCGGGGAGCTGTCTTTT.

This clonotype has more than one count but fewer than ten. The chain uses TRBV6-5 and TRBJ2-2, with 11 bases that match TRBD1. CDR3 size: 16 residues. Germline V gene lookup returns CDR1 MNHEY and CDR2 SVGAGI. J gave up 7 bases and V 2 bases, and 6 bases lay outside the gene matches. CDR3 coding DNA: TGTGCCAGCAGTTACATCCGGGACAGGGGGGGCGGGGAGCTGTTTTTT. This codes for CASSYIRDRGGGELFF.

Here the CDR3 reads CASSLRAGQARGETQYF. CDR3 sequence (DNA): TGTGCCAGCAGCTTAAGGGCGGGGCAGGCACGAGGAGAGACCCAGTACTTC. V is TRBV11-2 and J is TRBJ2-5; perhaps TRBD2 as D (6 bases). This CDR3 has 17 residues. Germline V lookup: CDR1 SGHAT, CDR2 FQNNGV. V gave up 2 bases and J gave up 4 bases, with 20 bases separating them.

This clonotype was counted ten times or more. The V call is TRBV20-1, the J call TRBJ1-1; no clear D. V lost 3 bases and J 0 bases, leaving 11 bases between the germline ends. Germline assignment: CDR1 DFQATT and CDR2 SNEGSKA (reference sequence). The CDR3 runs to 14 residues. CDR3 region: CSASGARMNTEAFF. The CDR3 DNA reads as TGCAGTGCTAGCGGCGCTCGAATGAACACTGAAGCTTTCTTT.

In this sample, this clonotype turned up many times. The rearrangement uses TRBV6-6 and TRBJ1-4; D is perhaps TRBD1 (5 bases). Trimming pared 1 base from V and 5 bases from J, leaving 11 bases between. There are 15 residues in the CDR3. Germline values: CDR1 MNHNY, CDR2 SVGAGI (reference sequence). CDR3 protein: CASSYFRDGNEKLFF. CDR3 sequence (DNA): TGTGCCAGCAGTTACTTCCGGGACGGGAATGAAAAACTGTTTTTT.

This clonotype was observed at least ten times. This rearrangement joins TRBV7-9 to TRBJ2-7, with D tentatively TRBD1 or TRBD2 (5 bases each). V dropped 5 bases and J dropped 3 bases, with 8 bases sitting between them. This CDR3 has 12 residues. Germline V lookup: CDR1 SEHNR, CDR2 FQNEAQ (reference sequence). CDR3 region: CASSGGVYEQYF. CDR3 bases: TGTGCCAGCAGCGGGGGAGTCTACGAGCAGTACTTC.

This clonotype appeared a few times. V is TRBV20-1 and J is TRBJ1-6; D remains ambiguous. CDR1 and CDR2 from the germline V gene are DFQATT and SNEGSKA (reference sequence). V was pared by 3 bases and J by 3 bases, with 9 bases between. The CDR3 runs 14 residues. CDR3 sequence reads: CSASYGDYNSPLHF. The CDR3 DNA reads as TGCAGTGCTAGTTACGGAGACTATAATTCACCCCTCCACTTT.